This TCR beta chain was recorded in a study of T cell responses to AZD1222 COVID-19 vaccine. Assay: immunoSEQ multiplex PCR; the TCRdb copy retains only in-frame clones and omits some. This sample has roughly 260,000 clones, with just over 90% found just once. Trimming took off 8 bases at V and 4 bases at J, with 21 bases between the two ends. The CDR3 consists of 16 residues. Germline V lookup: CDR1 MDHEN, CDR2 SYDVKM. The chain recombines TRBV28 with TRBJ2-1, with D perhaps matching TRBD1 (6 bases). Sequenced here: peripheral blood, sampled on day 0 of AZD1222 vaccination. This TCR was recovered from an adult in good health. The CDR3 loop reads CASGGHAMSKYNEQFF. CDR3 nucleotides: TGTGCCAGCGGGGGACACGCCATGTCCAAATACAATGAGCAGTTCTTC.